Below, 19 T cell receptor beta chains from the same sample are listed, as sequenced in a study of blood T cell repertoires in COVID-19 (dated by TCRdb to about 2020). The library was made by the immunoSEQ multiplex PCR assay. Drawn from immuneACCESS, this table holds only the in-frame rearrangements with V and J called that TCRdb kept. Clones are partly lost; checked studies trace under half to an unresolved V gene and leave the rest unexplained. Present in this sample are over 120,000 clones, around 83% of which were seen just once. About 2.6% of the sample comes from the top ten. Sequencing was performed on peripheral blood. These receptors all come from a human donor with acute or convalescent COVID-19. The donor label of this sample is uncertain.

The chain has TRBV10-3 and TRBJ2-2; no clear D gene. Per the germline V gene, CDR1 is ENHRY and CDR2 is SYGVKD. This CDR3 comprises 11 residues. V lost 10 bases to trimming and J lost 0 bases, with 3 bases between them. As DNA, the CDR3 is TGTGCCACTTCGAACACCGGGGAGCTGTTTTTT. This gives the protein CATSNTGELFF.

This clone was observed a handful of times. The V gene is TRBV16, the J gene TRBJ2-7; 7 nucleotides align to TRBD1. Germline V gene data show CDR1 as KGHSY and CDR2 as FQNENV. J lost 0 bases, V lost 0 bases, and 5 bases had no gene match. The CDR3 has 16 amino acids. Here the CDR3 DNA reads TGTGCCAGCAGCCAATCCCGGACAGGTAGCTCCTACGAGCAGTACGTC. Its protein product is CASSQSRTGSSYEQYV.

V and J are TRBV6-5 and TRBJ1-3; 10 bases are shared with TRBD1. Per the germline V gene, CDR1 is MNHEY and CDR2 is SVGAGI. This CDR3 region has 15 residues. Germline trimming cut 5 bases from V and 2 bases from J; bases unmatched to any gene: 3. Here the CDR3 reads CASSRQGAAGNTIYF. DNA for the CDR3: TGTGCCAGCAGTCGACAGGGGGCAGCTGGAAACACCATATATTTT.

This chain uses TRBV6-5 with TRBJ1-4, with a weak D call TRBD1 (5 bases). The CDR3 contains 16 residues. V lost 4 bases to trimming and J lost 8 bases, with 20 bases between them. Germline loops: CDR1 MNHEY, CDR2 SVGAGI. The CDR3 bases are TGTGCCAGCAGTTTAACCTCCGGGACTAAGGGGGAAAAACTGTTTTTT. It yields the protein CASSLTSGTKGEKLFF.

The chain's CDR3 is CASSEQGQRSNTEAFF. The CDR3 DNA follows: TGTGCCAGCAGTGAACAGGGGCAGAGGTCGAACACTGAAGCTTTCTTT. This sequence joins TRBV2 and TRBJ1-1; weak D call: TRBD1 (6 bases). From germline, CDR1 is SNHLY and CDR2 FYNNEI. The CDR3 is made up of 16 amino acids. V was trimmed by 2 bases and J by 1 base, leaving 14 bases between them.

CDR3 protein: CASSPMAGSGNTIYF. The DNA for the CDR3 is TGTGCCAGCAGCCCTATGGCGGGCTCTGGAAACACCATATATTTT. J is TRBJ1-3 and V is TRBV27; D not certain. CDR1 and CDR2 (germline): MNHEY, SMNVEV (reference sequence). Trimming shortened V by 6 bases and J by 0 bases, and 12 bases separated the two germline ends. There are 15 residues in the CDR3.

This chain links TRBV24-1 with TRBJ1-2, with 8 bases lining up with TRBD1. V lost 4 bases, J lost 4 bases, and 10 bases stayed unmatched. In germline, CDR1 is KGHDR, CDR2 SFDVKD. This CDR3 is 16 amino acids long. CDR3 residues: CATSEEDRVGPYGYTF. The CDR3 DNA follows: TGTGCCACCAGTGAGGAGGACAGGGTGGGACCCTATGGCTACACCTTC.

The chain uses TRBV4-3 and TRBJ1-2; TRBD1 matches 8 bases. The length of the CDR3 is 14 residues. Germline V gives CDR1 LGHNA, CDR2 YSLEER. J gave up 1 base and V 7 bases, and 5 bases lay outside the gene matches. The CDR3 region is CASNEGQGNYGYTF. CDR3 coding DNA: TGCGCCAGCAACGAAGGACAGGGTAACTATGGCTACACCTTC.

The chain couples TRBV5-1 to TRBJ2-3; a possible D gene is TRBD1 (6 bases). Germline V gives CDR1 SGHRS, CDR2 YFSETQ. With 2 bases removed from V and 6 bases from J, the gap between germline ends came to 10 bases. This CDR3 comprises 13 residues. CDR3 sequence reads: CASSFPQGDTQYF. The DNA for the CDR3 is TGCGCCAGCAGCTTTCCTCAGGGGGATACGCAGTATTTT.

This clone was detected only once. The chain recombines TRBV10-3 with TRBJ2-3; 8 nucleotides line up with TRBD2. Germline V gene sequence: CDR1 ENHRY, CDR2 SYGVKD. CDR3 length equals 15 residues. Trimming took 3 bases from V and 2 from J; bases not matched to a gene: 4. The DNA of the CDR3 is TGTGCCATCAGTGATAGCGGGACTCTCACAGATACGCAGTATTTT. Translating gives CAISDSGTLTDTQYF.

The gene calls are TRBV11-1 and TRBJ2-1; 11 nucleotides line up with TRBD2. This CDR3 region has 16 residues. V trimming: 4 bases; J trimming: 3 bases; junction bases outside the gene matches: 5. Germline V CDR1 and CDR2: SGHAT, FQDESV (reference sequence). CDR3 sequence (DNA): TGTGCCAGCAGCTCCTCCGGGACTAGCGGCTACAATGAGCAGTTCTTC. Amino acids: CASSSSGTSGYNEQFF.

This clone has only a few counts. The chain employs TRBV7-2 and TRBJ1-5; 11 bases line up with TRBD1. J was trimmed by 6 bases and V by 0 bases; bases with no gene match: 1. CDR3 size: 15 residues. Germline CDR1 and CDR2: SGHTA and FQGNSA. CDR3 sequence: CASSLAGTGGQPQHF. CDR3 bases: TGTGCCAGCAGCTTAGCGGGGACAGGGGGTCAGCCCCAGCATTTT.

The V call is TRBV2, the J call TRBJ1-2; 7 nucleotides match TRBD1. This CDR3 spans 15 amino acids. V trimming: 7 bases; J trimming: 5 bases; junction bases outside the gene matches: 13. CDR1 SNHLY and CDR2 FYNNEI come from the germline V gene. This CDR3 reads CASNSRDRGLYGYTF. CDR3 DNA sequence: TGTGCCAGCAATTCCCGGGACAGAGGACTGTATGGCTACACCTTC. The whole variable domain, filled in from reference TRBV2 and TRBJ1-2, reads EPEVTQTPSHQVTQMGQEVILRCVPISNHLYFYWYRQILGQKVEFLVSFYNNEISEKSEIFDDQFSVERPDGSNFTLKIRSTKLEDSAMYFCASNSRDRGLYGYTFGSGTRLTVV.

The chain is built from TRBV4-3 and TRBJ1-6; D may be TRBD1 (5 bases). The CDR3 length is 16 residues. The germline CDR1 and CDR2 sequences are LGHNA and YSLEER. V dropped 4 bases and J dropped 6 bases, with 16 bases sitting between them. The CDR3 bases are TGCGCCAGCAGCCCCGACCACTGGGGCAGTAATTCACCCCTCCACTTT. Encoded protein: CASSPDHWGSNSPLHF.

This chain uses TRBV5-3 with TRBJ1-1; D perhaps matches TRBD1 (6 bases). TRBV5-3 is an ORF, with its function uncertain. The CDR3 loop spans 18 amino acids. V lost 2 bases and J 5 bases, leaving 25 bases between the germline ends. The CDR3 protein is CARSFPSSGELLGTEAFF. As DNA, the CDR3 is TGTGCCAGAAGCTTTCCTTCGTCAGGGGAACTTCTCGGTACTGAAGCTTTCTTT.

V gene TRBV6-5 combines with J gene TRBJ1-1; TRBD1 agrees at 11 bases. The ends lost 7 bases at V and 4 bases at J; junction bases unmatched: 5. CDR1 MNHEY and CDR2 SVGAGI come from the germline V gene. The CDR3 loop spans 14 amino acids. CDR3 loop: CASKGQGGVTEAFF. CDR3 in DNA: TGTGCCAGCAAGGGACAGGGGGGGGTCACTGAAGCTTTCTTT.

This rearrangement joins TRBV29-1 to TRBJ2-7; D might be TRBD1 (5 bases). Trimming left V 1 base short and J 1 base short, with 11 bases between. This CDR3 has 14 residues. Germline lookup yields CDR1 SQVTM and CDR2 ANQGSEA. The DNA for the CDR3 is TGCAGCGTTGAAGGTGGGCAGGGTTCCTACGAGCAGTACTTC. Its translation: CSVEGGQGSYEQYF.

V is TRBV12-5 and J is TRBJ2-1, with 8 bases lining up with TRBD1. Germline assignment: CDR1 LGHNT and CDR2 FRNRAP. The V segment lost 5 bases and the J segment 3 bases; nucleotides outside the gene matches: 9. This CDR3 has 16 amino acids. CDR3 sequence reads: CASGIVQGEGYNEQFF. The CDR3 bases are TGTGCTAGTGGTATCGTACAGGGGGAAGGCTACAATGAGCAGTTCTTC.

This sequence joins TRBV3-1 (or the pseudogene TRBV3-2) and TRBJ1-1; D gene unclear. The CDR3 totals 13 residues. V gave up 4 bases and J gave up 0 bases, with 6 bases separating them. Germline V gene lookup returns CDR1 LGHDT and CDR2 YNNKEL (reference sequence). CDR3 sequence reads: CASSPNMNTEAFF. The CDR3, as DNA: TGTGCCAGCAGCCCCAACATGAACACTGAAGCTTTCTTT.